A single T cell receptor beta chain is shown here with its context. The PCR ran on 60 Vbeta and 13 Jbeta primers. Repertoires were generated with immunoSEQ multiplex PCR, while TCRdb's copy carries only in-frame clones and drops some. The top ten clones hold about 6% of a sample with some 93,000 clones, approximately 69% of them seen once. These data are taken from a study of cytomegalovirus exposure and HLA in healthy donors. The CDR3 sequence is 16 residues long. Trimming removed 5 bases from V and 3 bases from J; junction bases left unmatched: 12. Germline assignment: CDR1 MNHEY and CDR2 SMNVEV (reference sequence).

Sequenced sample: PBMCs. The sequence derives from a boy under 18 in good health and CMV-seropositive. This chain connects TRBV27 to TRBJ1-1, with TRBD1 matching 7 bases. CDR3 region: CASSPRAGGFDTEAFF. The CDR3 coding sequence is TGTGCCAGCAGTCCGAGGGCAGGGGGATTTGACACTGAAGCTTTCTTT.